The next 6 T cell receptor beta chains were all read from a single sample in a study of cytomegalovirus exposure and HLA in healthy donors. PCR employed 60 Vbeta and 13 Jbeta primers. Generated by immunoSEQ multiplex PCR, the TCRdb table keeps only in-frame clones and is missing some. The table lists more than 150,000 clones, 80% of them singletons, with under 1.5% in the top ten. The sequenced material came from PBMCs. Receptor source: a girl aged 5-17 years in good health and CMV-seropositive.

The chain recombines TRBV4-1 with TRBJ2-7; D is uncertain. The CDR3 runs 17 residues. Germline V gene sequence: CDR1 MGHRA, CDR2 YSYEKL. Deletions cut 4 bases from V and 3 bases from J, with 22 bases between. The CDR3 is CASSRSHPQVVGYEQYF. Here the CDR3 DNA reads TGCGCCAGCAGCCGATCCCATCCCCAGGTGGTGGGCTACGAGCAGTACTTC.

The rearrangement joins TRBV14 to TRBJ2-2; tentatively, D is TRBD1 (5 bases). V was cut by 5 bases and J by 3 bases, with 13 bases left in between. Looked up from germline, CDR1 is SGHDN and CDR2 is FVKESK. This CDR3 has 15 amino acids. The CDR3 sequence: CASSSKGWYTGELFF. For the CDR3, the DNA is TGTGCCAGCAGCTCCAAGGGGTGGTACACCGGGGAGCTGTTTTTT.

This chain joins TRBV9 and TRBJ2-3; no clear D gene. Germline CDR1 SGDLS, CDR2 YYNGEE. Trimming shortened V by 3 bases and J by 0 bases, and 14 bases separated the two germline ends. The CDR3 has 16 residues. The CDR3 DNA sequence: TGTGCCAGCAGCGCGAGGCTCGAGAAAAGCACAGATACGCAGTATTTT. Translation: CASSARLEKSTDTQYF.

The J gene is TRBJ2-1, the V gene TRBV5-1; the match to TRBD2 covers 10 bases. CDR3 length: 17 amino acids. J was trimmed by 4 bases and V by 0 bases; bases with no gene match: 7. Germline V gives CDR1 SGHRS, CDR2 YFSETQ. The CDR3 loop is CASSLGLAGGPYNEQFF. CDR3 in DNA: TGCGCCAGCAGCTTGGGACTAGCGGGTGGCCCGTACAATGAGCAGTTCTTC.

The chain carries TRBV30 and TRBJ1-1, with TRBD1 matching 7 bases. Trimming cost V 5 bases and J 2 bases; bases outside gene matches: 2. CDR1 GTSNPN and CDR2 SVGIG come from the germline V gene (reference sequence). The CDR3 is 12 amino acids. The chain's CDR3 is CAWDRANTEAFF. CDR3 DNA sequence: TGTGCCTGGGACAGGGCCAACACTGAAGCTTTCTTT.

The rearrangement uses TRBV6-5 and TRBJ1-2; D unresolved. This CDR3 has 11 residues. CDR1 is MNHEY, CDR2 SVGAGI, per germline. Trimming removed 4 bases from V and 6 bases from J, with 6 bases in between. The DNA of the CDR3 is TGTGCCAGCAGTTTCGGAGATGGCTACACCTTC. Translated, it gives CASSFGDGYTF.